This T cell receptor beta chain was identified in a study of shared clonotypes between healthy human individuals. General study results and limits: Estimated richness was generally greater in naive than memory subsets. In this cohort, only blood was sampled, and tissue repertoires likely differ.

As for this clone: Its antigen is currently unknown.

CD8 cells regarded as naive lacked CD45RO, were positively chosen for CCR7, and omitted terminally differentiated effector memory CD45RA+ cells. Deep was the level used in running the assay. The sorted-subset replicate PCRs were given approximately 190 ng DNA, which is approximately 30,000 T cell genomes. TCRdb's copy holds only in-frame clones and misses some; the assay was immunoSEQ multiplex PCR. The table records about 2.1 million clones, roughly 93% of them present only once. Per the germline V gene, CDR1 is LNHDA and CDR2 is SQIVND (reference sequence). The CDR3 has 13 amino acids. V was pared by 5 bases and J by 10 bases, with 10 bases of the junction left unmatched.

Input material: naive CD8+ T cells from PBMCs. This TCR came from a man aged 18 to 30 in good health. Some clones in this sample may be carry-over from other donors' samples. The genes are TRBV19 and TRBJ1-2, with 7 positions matching TRBD1. The CDR3 spells CASSPQGQRVYTF. The CDR3 DNA is TGTGCCAGTAGTCCGCAGGGACAGCGTGTCTACACCTTC.